Listed below are T cell receptor beta chains from one sample, sequenced in a study of blood T cell repertoires in COVID-19. Data came from immunoSEQ multiplex PCR; TCRdb stores just in-frame clones and leaves some out. The repertoire has about 300,000 clones, around 86% of them found once; the top ten carry 4% to 5%. The sequenced sample was PBMCs or T cells enriched from blood (not recorded which). Source of these receptors: a man aged 30-40 years who had recovered from COVID-19. CDR3s include the opening cysteine and the closing phenylalanine or tryptophan. The D gene is left open where the match is weak. Where a row states a size, it is once, few, many or the class of an expanded clone; other rows omit it.

DNA,CDR3,V,D,size,J
TGTGCCAGCAGCCAAAATTTATACAGGAGCTCCTATAATTCACCCCTCCACTTT,CASSQNLYRSSYNSPLHF,TRBV4-2,-,-,TRBJ1-6
TGTGCCAGCACCGTGACAGGGGAGGGAAACACCATATATTTT,CASTVTGEGNTIYF,TRBV6-5,TRBD1,once,TRBJ1-3
TGTGCCAGCAGCTTAGTTGGGGCTATCTTACCCAATGAGCAGTTCTTC,CASSLVGAILPNEQFF,TRBV11-3,-,-,TRBJ2-1
TGTGCCAGCAGCCTTAATGAAAAACTGTTTTTT,CASSLNEKLFF,TRBV28,-,-,TRBJ1-4
TGTGCCAGTAGTATAGCAGGTGCTAACTATGGCTACACCTTC,CASSIAGANYGYTF,TRBV19,-,-,TRBJ1-2
TGTGCCTGGAGTGTACCTCGGGTACCCACTGAAGCTTTCTTT,CAWSVPRVPTEAFF,TRBV30,-,-,TRBJ1-1
TGTGCCAGCACTGTAGACAGGGCCTCCTACAATGAGCAGTTCTTC,CASTVDRASYNEQFF,TRBV6-5,TRBD1,once,TRBJ2-1
TGTGCCAGCAGTCCTACAGGAAGCGAGCAGTACTTC,CASSPTGSEQYF,TRBV2,-,-,TRBJ2-7
TGTGCCAGCAGTACCCCCCGGGACAGGACCTACTACACCTTC,CASSTPRDRTYYTF,TRBV6-2/TRBV6-3,TRBD1,once,TRBJ1-2
TGTGCCAGCAGCCCCGGGGGGACAGGGACAACTAATGAAAAACTGTTTTTT,CASSPGGTGTTNEKLFF,TRBV5-4,TRBD1,-,TRBJ1-4
TGTGCCAGCAGCTGGGACACGGGGTCTGGGGCCAACGTCCTGACTTTC,CASSWDTGSGANVLTF,TRBV7-6,-,-,TRBJ2-6
TGCAGTGCTAGAGCTAACATTCAGTACTTC,CSARANIQYF,TRBV20-1,-,-,TRBJ2-4
TGTGCCAGCTCAGGGACAGGAGGAGGGAATGAAAAACTGTTTTTT,CASSGTGGGNEKLFF,TRBV18,TRBD1,-,TRBJ1-4
TGTGCCAGCAGCTCCGATCGTCGGTCCGGGGAGCTGTTTTTT,CASSSDRRSGELFF,TRBV6-5,-,-,TRBJ2-2
TGTGCCTGGAGTCCCGGGATTTCTCGGGGAAAACTGTTTTTT,CAWSPGISRGKLFF,TRBV30,-,-,TRBJ1-4
TGTGCCAGCAGCCTGAAGCGTCACTACGAGCAGTACTTC,CASSLKRHYEQYF,TRBV11-3,-,once,TRBJ2-7